Each of the 20 T cell receptor beta chains below was sequenced from the same sample in a study of T-cell memory formation after mild COVID-19. TCRdb reprocessed the 5' RACE reads via MiXCR and lists one record per CDR3 protein. The table has fewer than 110,000 distinct CDR3 sequences, around 14% seen once. The specimen was PBMCs or a T cell subset sorted from them (not recorded which). Receptors were obtained from a man aged 18 to 29 who had mild COVID-19 (a few samples of this study predate the infection). Cell type and time point are not known.

The chain employs TRBV30 and TRBJ2-5; D is ambiguous. V lost 3 bases, J lost 3 bases, and 11 bases lay in between. Germline loops: CDR1 GTSNPN, CDR2 SVGIG (reference sequence). The CDR3 runs to 13 residues. The CDR3 DNA is TGTGCCTGGAGAGGCGCAGCTGAAGAGACCCAGTACTTC. The encoded protein is CAWRGAAEETQYF.

This clonotype was seen repeatedly, ten times or more. The chain couples TRBV4-3 to TRBJ1-6; D gene uncertain. The germline V gene has CDR1 LGHNA and CDR2 YSLEER. The CDR3 consists of 15 residues. Trimming left V 4 bases short and J 6 bases short, with 13 bases between. In nucleotides, the CDR3 is TGCGCCAGCAGCCCGAGGTGGGGAGCTAATTCACCCCTCCACTTT. It is translated as CASSPRWGANSPLHF.

The CDR3 region is CASSEGPANEQFF. In DNA, the CDR3 is TGTGCCAGCAGTGAAGGGCCGGCGAATGAGCAGTTCTTC. The chain uses TRBV7-3 and TRBJ2-1; D is uncertain. Germline V gene data show CDR1 as SGHTA and CDR2 as FQGTGA. Trimming pared 6 bases from V and 7 bases from J, leaving 13 bases between. CDR3 size: 13 residues. The complete variable domain, with remaining parts taken from reference TRBV7-3 and TRBJ2-1, reads GAGVSQTPSNKVTEKGKYVELRCDPISGHTALYWYRQSLGQGPEFLIYFQGTGAADDSGLPNDRFFAVRPEGSVSTLKIQRTERGDSAVYLCASSEGPANEQFFGPGTRLTVL.

The chain combines TRBV7-9 with TRBJ2-7; 7 bases are a match to TRBD1. CDR3 size: 15 residues. V was pared by 8 bases and J by 5 bases, with 15 bases of the junction left unmatched. Germline-derived CDR1 and CDR2 are SEHNR and FQNEAQ (reference sequence). The CDR3 loop reads CASGSSEQGIDEQYF. The CDR3 DNA reads TGTGCCAGCGGCAGTTCGGAACAGGGGATCGACGAGCAGTACTTC.

This clonotype has a handful of counts. The J gene is TRBJ2-1, the V gene TRBV6-6, with TRBD1 matching over 8 bases. With 8 bases clipped from V and 1 base from J, the junction kept 19 bases outside the gene matches. Per the germline V gene, CDR1 is MNHNY and CDR2 is SVGAGI (reference sequence). The CDR3 is made up of 19 amino acids. CDR3 coding DNA: TGTGCCAGCCTCTCCAGTTCGAGGGACAGGCATTTTTCCTACAATGAGCAGTTCTTC. Its protein is CASLSSSRDRHFSYNEQFF.

On this clonotype itself: This is likely a read error, given that the CDR3 carries no conserved phenylalanine or tryptophan at its end. The V call is TRBV20-1, the J call TRBJ2-7; 8 nucleotides line up with TRBD1. Per the germline V gene, CDR1 is DFQATT and CDR2 is SNEGSKA (reference sequence). The CDR3 runs to 15 residues. Losses at the gene ends were 6 bases for V and 1 base for J; bases not matched to a gene: 11. DNA of the CDR3: TGCAGTGCCCCCGAGCCACGGACAGGGTCCTACGAGCAGTACTTA. This encodes CSAPEPRTGSYEQYL.

The chain uses TRBV7-9 and TRBJ1-1, with D perhaps matching TRBD1 (5 bases). Trimming took 5 bases from V and 3 from J, leaving 16 bases between them. CDR3 length: 15 residues. CDR1 and CDR2 (germline): SEHNR, FQNEAQ (reference sequence). The CDR3 is CASSLLGQGDTEAFF. The CDR3 DNA reads as TGTGCCAGCAGCCTGCTTGGGCAGGGAGACACTGAAGCTTTCTTT.

The rearrangement links TRBV20-1 to TRBJ1-4, with 7 positions matching TRBD1. There are 17 residues in the CDR3. Germline CDR1 is DFQATT and CDR2 is SNEGSKA (reference sequence). J lost 5 bases, V lost 1 base, and 13 bases had no gene match. CDR3 nucleotides: TGCAGTGCTAGAGGACAGGGAGACGCGGGCCCAAATGAAAAACTGTTTTTT. Its translation: CSARGQGDAGPNEKLFF.

This clonotype was detected ten times or more. The chain employs TRBV20-1 and TRBJ1-5; D gene uncertain. V was cut by 6 bases and J by 0 bases, with 12 bases left in between. Germline V gene data show CDR1 as DFQATT and CDR2 as SNEGSKA (reference sequence). This CDR3 has 14 residues. The CDR3 sequence is CSAKDGNSNQPQHF. The CDR3 nucleotides are TGCAGTGCAAAGGACGGGAATAGCAATCAGCCCCAGCATTTT.

The table lists this clonotype with many counts. CDR3 amino acids: CAWSVAANQPQHF. DNA of the CDR3: TGTGCCTGGAGTGTGGCAGCTAATCAGCCCCAGCATTTT. The genes are TRBV30 and TRBJ1-5; D is uncertain. The CDR3 has 13 amino acids. The V and J ends lost 0 bases and 4 bases respectively, with 7 bases between them. Germline V lookup: CDR1 GTSNPN, CDR2 SVGIG (reference sequence).

This clonotype came up a few times. This chain connects TRBV6-6 to TRBJ1-1, with TRBD1 matching 7 bases. The length of the CDR3 is 12 residues. Germline V gene sequence: CDR1 MNHNY, CDR2 SVGAGI (reference sequence). The junction had 8 bases not matched to a gene; V was cut back by 4 bases and J by 12 bases. The CDR3 nucleotides are TGTGCCAGCAGTTGGGTACAGGGGTTTACTTTCTTT. Translated: CASSWVQGFTFF.

This clonotype occurred a few times. The J gene is TRBJ2-2, the V gene TRBV12-3 or TRBV12-4; possibly TRBD2 for D (6 bases). The CDR3 is made up of 14 amino acids. V dropped 5 bases and J dropped 5 bases, with 12 bases sitting between them. The CDR3 DNA is TGTGCCAGCAGTCCCCTCGCGGGGACCGGGGAGCTGTTTTTT. It specifies CASSPLAGTGELFF.

V usage is TRBV27 and J usage is TRBJ2-3; D gene ambiguous. CDR1 is MNHEY, CDR2 SMNVEV, per germline (reference sequence). The CDR3 is 15 residues long. Trimming pared 0 bases from V and 2 bases from J, leaving 9 bases between. The CDR3 sequence is CASSLSPYLTDTQYF. CDR3 in DNA: TGTGCCAGCAGTTTATCCCCGTATCTCACAGATACGCAGTATTTT.

This clonotype showed up just a few times. CDR3 amino acids: CASGSYEQFF. The CDR3 coding sequence is TGTGCCAGCGGGAGCTATGAGCAGTTCTTC. The V call is TRBV6-5, the J call TRBJ2-1, with a weak D call TRBD2 (5 bases). The germline V gene encodes CDR1 MNHEY and CDR2 SVGAGI. The CDR3 sequence is 10 residues long. Trimming took 8 bases from V and 8 from J, leaving 7 bases between them.

This clonotype was seen a handful of times. The genes are TRBV4-1 and TRBJ2-7; 11 nucleotides agree with TRBD2. The CDR3 loop spans 15 amino acids. V shed 4 bases, J shed 5 bases, and the junction held 7 bases outside the gene matches. Per the germline V gene, CDR1 is MGHRA and CDR2 is YSYEKL. Here the CDR3 DNA reads TGCGCCAGCAGCCCAAGACTAGCGGGGATTGACGAGCAGTACTTC. Translation: CASSPRLAGIDEQYF.

The V call is TRBV20-1, the J call TRBJ2-5, with 10 positions matching TRBD2. V gave up 0 bases and J gave up 0 bases; unmatched junction bases: 4. CDR3 length: 16 residues. Germline V gene sequence: CDR1 DFQATT, CDR2 SNEGSKA (reference sequence). The CDR3 spells CSARDLAGAYQETQYF. In DNA form, the CDR3 reads TGCAGTGCTAGAGACCTAGCGGGGGCGTACCAAGAGACCCAGTACTTC.

This clonotype turned up a few times. The gene calls are TRBV20-1 and TRBJ2-7; D not certain. Germline V gene lookup returns CDR1 DFQATT and CDR2 SNEGSKA (reference sequence). V was pared by 1 base and J by 0 bases, with 7 bases between. The CDR3 is 13 residues long. The CDR3 region is CSARGSSSYEQYF. The CDR3 coding sequence is TGCAGTGCTAGAGGCAGCAGCTCCTACGAGCAGTACTTC.

V gene TRBV27 combines with J gene TRBJ1-2; D is unclear. Germline CDR1 is MNHEY and CDR2 is SMNVEV (reference sequence). The CDR3 totals 13 residues. The V gene lost 0 bases and the J gene lost 3 bases, with 5 bases spanning the gap. CDR3 sequence (DNA): TGTGCCAGCAGTTTATCCCCCCACTATGGCTACACCTTC. Translated: CASSLSPHYGYTF.

This clonotype appeared a few times. The chain joins TRBV7-2 to TRBJ2-2; no definite D call. The germline V gene encodes CDR1 SGHTA and CDR2 FQGNSA. V was shortened by 2 bases and J by 5 bases, with 9 bases between the two germline ends. The CDR3 has 14 residues. CDR3 sequence reads: CASSLYGGTGELFF. The CDR3 coding sequence is TGTGCCAGCAGCTTATATGGTGGAACCGGGGAGCTGTTTTTT.

V and J are TRBV7-9 and TRBJ1-6; 9 positions agree with TRBD1. The CDR3 totals 16 residues. The germline V gene encodes CDR1 SEHNR and CDR2 FQNEAQ (reference sequence). The V gene end was trimmed by 3 bases and the J gene end by 4 bases; junction bases not matched to a gene: 4. CDR3 protein: CASSLVGQGYNSPLHF. CDR3 sequence (DNA): TGTGCCAGCAGCTTGGTAGGACAGGGGTATAATTCACCCCTCCACTTT.